Below, 28 T cell receptor beta chains from the same sample are listed, as sequenced in a study of control samples from healthy donors and cancer patients. The data were produced by immunoSEQ multiplex PCR, yet TCRdb's version contains in-frame clones alone and is incomplete. The data contain over 70,000 clones, 85% to 90% of them singletons. Sequenced input: PBMCs. Receptors originate from a woman between 50 and 59 years old with colorectal cancer.

In its sample, this clone was seen a few times. The chain uses TRBV10-1 and TRBJ2-2, with D unresolved. CDR3 length equals 13 residues. The V gene's germline CDR1 is WNHNN and CDR2 SYGVQD (reference sequence). V was clipped by 0 bases and J by 7 bases, with 6 bases between them. For the CDR3, the DNA is TGCGCCAGCAGTGAGTCTCAACTCGGGGAGCTGTTTTTT. Protein: CASSESQLGELFF.

The chain recombines TRBV6-5 with TRBJ2-1; 7 positions match TRBD1. With 4 bases clipped from V and 9 bases from J, the junction kept 6 bases outside the gene matches. The CDR3 covers 13 residues. Germline V gene lookup returns CDR1 MNHEY and CDR2 SVGAGI. CDR3 sequence: CASSFTGVVEQFF. CDR3 sequence (DNA): TGTGCCAGCAGTTTTACAGGGGTTGTTGAGCAGTTCTTC.

V usage is TRBV3-1 (or the pseudogene TRBV3-2) and J usage is TRBJ1-6; D gene ambiguous. The CDR3 totals 15 residues. V shed 3 bases and J shed 2 bases, with 8 bases lying between them. Germline V gene lookup returns CDR1 LGHDT and CDR2 YNNKEL (reference sequence). CDR3 nucleotide sequence: TGTGCCAGCAGCCACCGGCAGGCCTATAATTCACCCCTCCACTTT. Translation gives CASSHRQAYNSPLHF.

The gene calls are TRBV6-5 and TRBJ2-7; 7 bases line up with TRBD1. Germline CDR1 and CDR2: MNHEY and SVGAGI. V was clipped by 7 bases and J by 1 base; unmatched bases: 10. The CDR3 is 15 amino acids. Here the CDR3 reads CASIPGQSKSYEQYV. The CDR3 DNA sequence: TGTGCCAGCATTCCGGGACAGAGTAAATCCTACGAGCAGTACGTC.

V usage is TRBV30 and J usage is TRBJ1-3; 7 positions match TRBD1. Trimming at V came to 6 bases and at J to 3 bases, leaving 8 bases not matched to a gene. CDR3 length equals 14 residues. Germline loops: CDR1 GTSNPN, CDR2 SVGIG (reference sequence). The CDR3 DNA reads TGTGCCTGCTTGAAGGGGGCTGGTGGAAACACCATATATTTT. Its translation is CACLKGAGGNTIYF.

V and J are TRBV7-8 and TRBJ1-2; 8 positions agree with TRBD1. The CDR3 is made up of 13 amino acids. Losses at the gene ends were 3 bases for V and 6 bases for J; bases not matched to a gene: 3. The germline V gene has CDR1 SGHVS and CDR2 FQNEAQ. The CDR3 sequence: CASSFMTGDGYTF. The DNA of the CDR3 is TGTGCCAGCAGCTTCATGACAGGGGATGGCTACACCTTC.

V usage is TRBV7-6 and J usage is TRBJ2-1, with TRBD2 matching 12 bases. The junction had 5 bases not matched to a gene; V was cut back by 2 bases and J by 6 bases. CDR3 length equals 16 residues. The V gene's germline CDR1 is SGHVS and CDR2 FNYEAQ. The CDR3 spells CASSLYSTSGGNEQFF. The CDR3 bases are TGTGCCAGCAGCTTATACTCGACTAGCGGGGGCAATGAGCAGTTCTTC.

The V and J genes are TRBV30 and TRBJ1-6, with TRBD1 matching 8 bases. The trim removed 2 bases at V and 14 bases at J, leaving 8 bases unmatched. Germline V gives CDR1 GTSNPN, CDR2 SVGIG (reference sequence). The CDR3 sequence is 13 residues long. CDR3 DNA sequence: TGTGCCTGGAGTTCGGACAGGGCAGGTTCCCTCCACTTT. The encoded protein is CAWSSDRAGSLHF. The variable domain in full, with the rest retrieved from reference TRBV30 and TRBJ1-6, is SQTIHQWPATLVQPVGSPLSLECTVEGTSNPNLYWYRQAAGRGLQLLFYSVGIGQISSEVPQNLSASRPQDRQFILSSKKLLLSDSGFYLCAWSSDRAGSLHFGNGTRLTVT.

The chain employs TRBV7-3 and TRBJ2-3; D may be TRBD1 or TRBD2 (6 bases each). Germline V lookup: CDR1 SGHTA, CDR2 FQGTGA. Between the trimmed V and J ends, which lost 5 bases and 6 bases, there was a span of 18 bases. The CDR3 loop spans 15 amino acids. As DNA, the CDR3 is TGTGCCAGCAGCCTCGCGCGTACAGGGACTGATACGCAGTATTTT. Its protein product is CASSLARTGTDTQYF.

The table lists this clone with a count of one. The chain uses TRBV3-1 (or the pseudogene TRBV3-2) and TRBJ2-3; D remains unclear. This CDR3 region has 14 residues. Per germline, CDR1 LGHDT and CDR2 YNNKEL (reference sequence). Trimming took off 3 bases at V and 4 bases at J, with 11 bases between the two ends. The CDR3 reads CASSQSQWADTQYF. CDR3 nucleotide sequence: TGTGCCAGCAGCCAGAGCCAGTGGGCAGATACGCAGTATTTT.

The gene calls are TRBV11-3 and TRBJ2-3; possible D gene TRBD1, 5 bases. CDR3 length equals 14 residues. Trimming removed 5 bases from V and 3 bases from J, with 12 bases in between. Germline values: CDR1 SGHNT, CDR2 YENEEA. Here the CDR3 reads CASSGEPGTDTQYF. The CDR3 nucleotides read TGTGCCAGCAGCGGTGAACCAGGGACAGATACGCAGTATTTT.

This chain joins TRBV19 and TRBJ1-1, with D possibly TRBD1 on 5 matching bases. CDR1 and CDR2 (germline): LNHDA, SQIVND (reference sequence). The V end lost 7 bases, the J end lost 2 bases, and 11 bases lay between the germline ends. The CDR3 is 13 amino acids. CDR3 in DNA: TGTGCCAGTACAACAGGTCTAAACACTGAAGCTTTCTTT. It specifies CASTTGLNTEAFF.

The J gene is TRBJ1-3, the V gene TRBV6-1; D is perhaps TRBD1 (5 bases). Germline CDR1 reads MNHNS; CDR2 reads SASEGT. The CDR3 spans 16 residues. The V end was cut by 4 bases, the J end by 7 bases, with 20 bases between. CDR3 protein: CASSGLPGGEVNTIYF. The CDR3 DNA is TGTGCCAGCAGTGGACTCCCTGGGGGGGAGGTGAACACCATATATTTT.

This clone has more than one count but fewer than ten. The J gene is TRBJ1-6, the V gene TRBV30, with 9 bases lining up with TRBD1. Germline trimming cut 7 bases from V and 7 bases from J; bases unmatched to any gene: 8. CDR1 and CDR2 from the germline V gene are GTSNPN and SVGIG (reference sequence). The CDR3 contains 14 residues. The CDR3 reads CAYSQGARNSPLHF. The CDR3 nucleotides are TGTGCCTACTCACAGGGGGCGCGGAATTCACCCCTCCACTTT.

The chain combines TRBV19 with TRBJ1-2; unclear D gene. The CDR3 totals 9 residues. Germline lookup yields CDR1 LNHDA and CDR2 SQIVND (reference sequence). V was trimmed by 9 bases and J by 7 bases, leaving 6 bases between them. The DNA of the CDR3 is TGTGCCAGCACCCTTGGCTACACCTTC. It is translated as CASTLGYTF.

This clone has a single count. The DNA for the CDR3 is TGTGCCAGCAGAGACTTCCCCGGACAGGCGACCTACGAGCAGTACGTC. Translating it yields CASRDFPGQATYEQYV. The chain uses TRBV2 and TRBJ2-7; 7 bases align to TRBD1. Germline V lookup: CDR1 SNHLY, CDR2 FYNNEI. Trimming at V came to 6 bases and at J to 2 bases, leaving 13 bases not matched to a gene. The CDR3 totals 16 residues.

This clone turned up a few times. The J gene is TRBJ1-3, the V gene TRBV13, with D possibly TRBD1 on 5 matching bases. Germline values: CDR1 PRHDT, CDR2 FYEKMQ (reference sequence). The CDR3 is made up of 12 amino acids. V lost 3 bases and J 7 bases, leaving 7 bases between the germline ends. For the CDR3, the DNA is TGTGCCAGCAGCTTCAAGGGGAACACCATATATTTT. It encodes CASSFKGNTIYF.

The chain is built from TRBV6-2 or TRBV6-3 and TRBJ2-5; D might be TRBD1 (5 bases). The CDR3 spans 15 residues. Germline CDR1 and CDR2: MNHEY and SVGEGT. With 2 bases removed from V and 7 bases from J, the gap between germline ends came to 17 bases. CDR3 sequence: CASSYRHLTGGTQYF. The CDR3 coding sequence is TGTGCCAGCAGTTACAGGCACCTCACAGGTGGGACCCAGTACTTC.

The gene calls are TRBV6-4 and TRBJ1-6; tentatively, D is TRBD1 (6 bases). The germline V and J ends were trimmed by 4 bases and 8 bases, with 9 bases remaining between them. This CDR3 comprises 13 residues. Germline V gene data show CDR1 as MRHNA and CDR2 as SNTAGT. The CDR3 bases are TGTGCCAGCAGTGCGGGGGGCGATTCACCCCTCCACTTT. It encodes CASSAGGDSPLHF.

The chain combines TRBV27 with TRBJ2-7; maybe TRBD2 (5 bases). Trimming took 2 bases from V and 0 from J, leaving 8 bases between them. CDR1 and CDR2 from the germline V gene are MNHEY and SMNVEV (reference sequence). The CDR3 totals 14 residues. CDR3 amino acids: CASSLTRSSYEQYV. The CDR3 DNA is TGTGCCAGCAGTTTAACTAGGAGCTCCTACGAGCAGTACGTC.

The CDR3 loop is CASSQAQAYTDTQYF. CDR3 nucleotide sequence: TGTGCCAGCAGCCAAGCCCAGGCCTACACAGATACGCAGTATTTT. The chain carries TRBV14 and TRBJ2-3; the D is unclear. The ends were cut back, 1 base at V and 2 bases at J, with 10 bases in the middle. CDR3 size: 15 residues. Germline CDR1 SGHDN, CDR2 FVKESK.

The rearrangement uses TRBV7-3 and TRBJ2-1, with 15 positions matching TRBD2. Losses at the gene ends were 5 bases for V and 7 bases for J; bases not matched to a gene: 12. The CDR3 runs to 18 residues. The V gene's germline CDR1 is SGHTA and CDR2 FQGTGA. The CDR3 coding sequence is TGTGCCAGCAGCCCAGCCGGACTAGCGGGGGGGCTTGGAAATGAGCAGTTCTTC. It codes for CASSPAGLAGGLGNEQFF.

The chain recombines TRBV4-3 with TRBJ2-2; 7 bases are shared with TRBD2. Germline V gene data show CDR1 as LGHNA and CDR2 as YSLEER. This CDR3 is built from 14 residues. Unmatched junction bases numbered 4, after V lost 8 bases and J lost 1 base. CDR3 nucleotides: TGCGCCAGCGGGAGGGGATGGAACACCGGGGAGCTGTTTTTT. It is translated as CASGRGWNTGELFF.

The chain is built from TRBV5-1 and TRBJ2-2; D ambiguous. Trimming shortened V by 9 bases and J by 6 bases, and 12 bases separated the two germline ends. The CDR3 totals 12 residues. Germline V gene sequence: CDR1 SGHRS, CDR2 YFSETQ. The CDR3 DNA is TGCGCCATCAACGCCGGATCCGGGGAGCTGTTTTTT. It is translated as CAINAGSGELFF.

V gene TRBV5-6 combines with J gene TRBJ2-2; D gene unclear. The CDR3 has 12 amino acids. V was clipped by 2 bases and J by 2 bases, with 1 base between them. Germline CDR1 SGHDT, CDR2 YYEEEE. The CDR3 DNA follows: TGTGCCAGCAGCTTTAACACCGGGGAGCTGTTTTTT. Protein sequence: CASSFNTGELFF.

This sequence joins TRBV29-1 and TRBJ2-2; D may be TRBD2 (5 bases). The V end lost 4 bases, the J end lost 5 bases, and 14 bases lay between the germline ends. The CDR3 contains 14 residues. Germline CDR1 and CDR2: SQVTM and ANQGSEA. The CDR3 DNA sequence: TGCAGCGTTGGGAAAGGGAGCTTGACCGGGGAGCTGTTTTTT. This translates into CSVGKGSLTGELFF.

The rearrangement links TRBV18 to TRBJ1-6; D unclear. The V gene lost 6 bases and the J gene lost 7 bases, with 13 bases spanning the gap. The germline gives CDR1 KGHSH, CDR2 LQKENI. The CDR3 consists of 14 residues. CDR3 sequence (DNA): TGTGCCAGCTCCCAGGACCCTGGGAATTCACCCCTCCACTTT. Translating gives CASSQDPGNSPLHF.

This clone was detected once. The chain combines TRBV6-2 or TRBV6-3 with TRBJ1-2; D gene ambiguous. V shed 5 bases and J shed 0 bases, with 10 bases lying between them. This CDR3 has 14 residues. Germline-derived CDR1 and CDR2 are MNHEY and SVGEGT. The CDR3 here is CASSRISPNYGYTF. The CDR3, as DNA: TGTGCCAGCAGTAGGATTTCTCCTAACTATGGCTACACCTTC.